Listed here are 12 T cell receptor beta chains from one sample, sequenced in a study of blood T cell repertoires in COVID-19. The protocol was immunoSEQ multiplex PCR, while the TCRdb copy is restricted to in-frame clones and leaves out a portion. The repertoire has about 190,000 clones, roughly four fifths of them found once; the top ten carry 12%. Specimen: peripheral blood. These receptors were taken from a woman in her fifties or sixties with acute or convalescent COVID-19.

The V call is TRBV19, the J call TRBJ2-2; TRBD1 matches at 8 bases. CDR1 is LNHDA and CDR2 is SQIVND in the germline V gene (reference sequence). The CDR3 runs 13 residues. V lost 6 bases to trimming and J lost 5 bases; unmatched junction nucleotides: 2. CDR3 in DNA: TGTGCCAGTAGGAGACAGGGGACCGGGGAGCTGTTTTTT. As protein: CASRRQGTGELFF.

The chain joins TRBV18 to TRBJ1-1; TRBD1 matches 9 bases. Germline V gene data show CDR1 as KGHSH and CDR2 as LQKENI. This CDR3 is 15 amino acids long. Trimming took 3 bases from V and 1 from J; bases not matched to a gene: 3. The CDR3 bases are TGTGCCAGCTCACCCAGGACAGGGGAGAACACTGAAGCTTTCTTT. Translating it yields CASSPRTGENTEAFF.

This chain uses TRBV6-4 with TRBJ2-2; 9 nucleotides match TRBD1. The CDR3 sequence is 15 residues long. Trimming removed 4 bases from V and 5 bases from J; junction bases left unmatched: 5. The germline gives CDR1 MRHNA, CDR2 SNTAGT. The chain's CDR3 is CASSAGTGRTGELFF. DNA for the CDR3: TGTGCCAGCAGTGCCGGGACAGGGAGGACCGGGGAGCTGTTTTTT.

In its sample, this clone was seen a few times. The CDR3 spells CASSVLGQGHFYGYTF. The CDR3 bases are TGTGCCAGCAGCGTCCTAGGACAGGGCCATTTCTATGGCTACACCTTC. The rearrangement links TRBV5-4 to TRBJ1-2; 8 bases are a match to TRBD1. Germline values: CDR1 SGHNT, CDR2 YYREEE (reference sequence). The CDR3 is 16 residues long. Unmatched junction bases numbered 12, after V lost 4 bases and J lost 4 bases.

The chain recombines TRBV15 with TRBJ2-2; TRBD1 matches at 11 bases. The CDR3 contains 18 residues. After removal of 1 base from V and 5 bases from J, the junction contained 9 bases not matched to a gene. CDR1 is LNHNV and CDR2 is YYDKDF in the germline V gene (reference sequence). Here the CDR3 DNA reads TGTGCCACCAGCAGAGGCCCCTCCGGGACAGGGGGGACCGGGGAGCTGTTTTTT. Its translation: CATSRGPSGTGGTGELFF.

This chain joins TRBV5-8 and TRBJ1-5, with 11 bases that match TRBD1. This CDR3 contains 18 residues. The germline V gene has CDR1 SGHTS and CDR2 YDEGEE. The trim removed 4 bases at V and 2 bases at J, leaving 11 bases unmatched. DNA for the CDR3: TGTGCCAGCAGCCACCGGGACAGGGGGGTTTCTGGCAATCAGCCCCAGCATTTT. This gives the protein CASSHRDRGVSGNQPQHF.

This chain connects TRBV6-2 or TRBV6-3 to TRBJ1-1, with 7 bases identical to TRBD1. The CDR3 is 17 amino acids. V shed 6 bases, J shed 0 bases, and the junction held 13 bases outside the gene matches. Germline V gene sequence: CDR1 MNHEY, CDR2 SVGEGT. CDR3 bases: TGTGCCAGCAGCTCGACAGGGTCTTATTCCATGAACACTGAAGCTTTCTTT. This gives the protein CASSSTGSYSMNTEAFF.

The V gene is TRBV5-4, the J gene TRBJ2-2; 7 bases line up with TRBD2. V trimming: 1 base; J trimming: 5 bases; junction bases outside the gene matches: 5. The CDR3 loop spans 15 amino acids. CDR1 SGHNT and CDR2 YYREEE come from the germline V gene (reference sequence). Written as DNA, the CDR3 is TGTGCCAGCAGCTTGCTTACGGGAGGAACCGGGGAGCTGTTTTTT. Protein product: CASSLLTGGTGELFF.

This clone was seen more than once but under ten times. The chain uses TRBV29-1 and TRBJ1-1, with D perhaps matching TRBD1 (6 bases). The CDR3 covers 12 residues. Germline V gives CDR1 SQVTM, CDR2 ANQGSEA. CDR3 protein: CSGHREGTEAFF. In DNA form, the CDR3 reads TGCAGTGGTCACAGGGAGGGTACTGAAGCTTTCTTT.

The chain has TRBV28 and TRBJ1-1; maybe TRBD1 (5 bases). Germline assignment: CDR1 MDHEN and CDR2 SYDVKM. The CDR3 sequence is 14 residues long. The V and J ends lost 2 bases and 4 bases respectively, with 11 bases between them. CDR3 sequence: CASSLRGGSTEAFF. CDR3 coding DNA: TGTGCCAGCAGTTTAAGGGGAGGGAGCACTGAAGCTTTCTTT.

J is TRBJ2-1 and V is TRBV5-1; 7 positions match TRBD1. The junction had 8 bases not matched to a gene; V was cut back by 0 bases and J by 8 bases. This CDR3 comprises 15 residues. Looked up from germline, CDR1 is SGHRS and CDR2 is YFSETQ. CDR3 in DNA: TGCGCCAGCAGCTTGGGGGGACAGTTAGCCGATGAGCAGTTCTTC. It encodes CASSLGGQLADEQFF.

CDR3 residues: CASSLREEQYF. The CDR3 bases are TGTGCCAGCAGTTTGAGGGAAGAGCAGTACTTC. J is TRBJ2-7 and V is TRBV28; the D gene is possibly TRBD2 (5 bases). CDR1 is MDHEN and CDR2 is SYDVKM in the germline V gene. The CDR3 sequence is 11 residues long. Trimming cost V 3 bases and J 7 bases, with 7 bases left between them.